Each of the 17 T cell receptor beta chains below was sequenced from the same sample in a study of early T cells in non-severe SARS-CoV-2 infection. One entry per CDR3 protein, called by TCRdb with MiXCR from the 5' RACE reads. Of about 54,000 distinct CDR3 sequences in the sample, about 7.1% were seen once. The sequences come from whole blood, collected at baseline. Receptors originate from an adult who was a healthcare worker with PCR-confirmed SARS-CoV-2 infection or an uninfected control (not recorded which).

V usage is TRBV6-1 and J usage is TRBJ2-3; a possible D gene is TRBD1 (6 bases). The CDR3 runs to 13 residues. Trimming took off 5 bases at V and 4 bases at J, with 10 bases between the two ends. The germline gives CDR1 MNHNS, CDR2 SASEGT. CDR3 in DNA: TGTGCCAGCAGTACAGGGTTTTCAGATACGCAGTATTTT. Translating it yields CASSTGFSDTQYF.

This clonotype has ten or more counts. This chain joins TRBV4-2 and TRBJ1-2, with TRBD1 matching over 9 bases. This CDR3 has 16 residues. Germline V gene sequence: CDR1 LGHNA, CDR2 YNFKEQ. The V gene end was trimmed by 0 bases and the J gene end by 8 bases; junction bases not matched to a gene: 10. CDR3 sequence: CASSQDLGQGLRGYTF. CDR3 bases: TGTGCCAGCAGCCAAGATCTTGGACAGGGGTTAAGAGGCTACACCTTC.

This clonotype was picked up many times. V gene TRBV20-1 combines with J gene TRBJ1-1, with D unclear. CDR3 length equals 13 residues. Germline CDR1 DFQATT, CDR2 SNEGSKA (reference sequence). V gave up 5 bases and J gave up 0 bases, with 10 bases separating them. DNA of the CDR3: TGCAGTGCTGGGTACCTAATGAACACTGAAGCTTTCTTT. Encoded protein: CSAGYLMNTEAFF.

In its sample, this clonotype was seen a few times. The chain is built from TRBV5-1 and TRBJ1-1, with 8 bases fitting TRBD1. Germline loops: CDR1 SGHRS, CDR2 YFSETQ. Unmatched junction bases numbered 9, after V lost 4 bases and J lost 4 bases. The CDR3 is 15 residues long. The CDR3 coding sequence is TGCGCCAGCAGCCGGTCCACAGGGGGATCCACTGAAGCTTTCTTT. Translation gives CASSRSTGGSTEAFF.

This clonotype was counted many times. The chain recombines TRBV11-2 with TRBJ2-2; weak D call: TRBD1 (6 bases). Germline-derived CDR1 and CDR2 are SGHAT and FQNNGV. This CDR3 spans 17 amino acids. V was clipped by 5 bases and J by 5 bases, with 21 bases between them. In DNA form, the CDR3 reads TGTGCCAGCAGCGCACGAAAGATAGGACAGCAAACCGGGGAGCTGTTTTTT. Amino acid sequence: CASSARKIGQQTGELFF.

This clonotype came up many times. The chain combines TRBV30 with TRBJ2-7; D is undetermined. With 2 bases removed from V and 3 bases from J, the gap between germline ends came to 8 bases. Germline CDR1 is GTSNPN and CDR2 is SVGIG (reference sequence). The CDR3 runs 12 residues. In DNA form, the CDR3 reads TGTGCCTGGAGTAGCAGGTACTACGAGCAGTACTTC. Translating it yields CAWSSRYYEQYF.

The chain combines TRBV4-3 with TRBJ2-7; 9 positions agree with TRBD2. Germline CDR1 reads LGHNA; CDR2 reads YSLEER. The CDR3 consists of 19 residues. With V trimmed by 6 bases and J by 5 bases, 23 bases remained unmatched. CDR3 nucleotide sequence: TGCGCCAGCAGTCCTATTTTTCTAGGGGATAGCGGGGGCTGGGACGAGCAGTACTTC. Protein: CASSPIFLGDSGGWDEQYF.

This clonotype has just a few counts. V and J are TRBV29-1 and TRBJ1-6, with TRBD1 matching over 8 bases. CDR1 SQVTM and CDR2 ANQGSEA come from the germline V gene. The CDR3 covers 13 residues. V lost 4 bases to trimming and J lost 5 bases; unmatched junction nucleotides: 1. CDR3 sequence (DNA): TGCAGCGTTGGGGACAGGAATAATTCACCCCTCCACTTT. This codes for CSVGDRNNSPLHF. Filled out from reference TRBV29-1 and TRBJ1-6, the complete variable domain reads SAVISQKPSRDICQRGTSLTIQCQVDSQVTMMFWYRQQPGQSLTLIATANQGSEATYESGFVIDKFPISRPNLTFSTLTVSNMSPEDSSIYLCSVGDRNNSPLHFGNGTRLTVT.

V and J are TRBV5-1 and TRBJ2-3, with 12 positions matching TRBD2. The CDR3 totals 15 residues. V shed 7 bases and J 3 bases; nucleotides not matched to a gene: 6. Germline CDR1 reads SGHRS; CDR2 reads YFSETQ. The CDR3 nucleotides are TGCGCCAGCCAGACTAGCGGGGGATTTACAGATACGCAGTATTTT. Encoded protein: CASQTSGGFTDTQYF.

This clonotype was observed a few times. The gene calls are TRBV20-1 and TRBJ2-7; D possibly corresponds to TRBD2 (5 bases). Trimming removed 4 bases at V and 1 base at J, with 17 bases between. The CDR3 is 15 amino acids. CDR1 is DFQATT and CDR2 is SNEGSKA in the germline V gene (reference sequence). CDR3 sequence reads: CSAKDSQEPSYEQYF. CDR3 coding DNA: TGCAGTGCTAAGGACTCCCAGGAGCCTTCCTACGAGCAGTACTTC.

This clonotype was observed many times. The J gene is TRBJ2-2, the V gene TRBV7-8, with 7 bases identical to TRBD1. J lost 6 bases, V lost 0 bases, and 4 bases had no gene match. This CDR3 is built from 15 residues. Germline V gene data show CDR1 as SGHVS and CDR2 as FQNEAQ. The CDR3 region has the DNA TGTGCCAGCAGCTTAGCACAGGGGTATTCCGGGGAGCTGTTTTTT. Translating it yields CASSLAQGYSGELFF.

The chain recombines TRBV2 with TRBJ2-5, with 7 bases aligning to TRBD1. The CDR3 totals 14 residues. The trim removed 7 bases at V and 11 bases at J, leaving 16 bases unmatched. Germline CDR1 SNHLY, CDR2 FYNNEI. CDR3 nucleotide sequence: TGTGCCAGCAACCCCCCGGGGACAGTGCATCGACAGTACTTC. Protein sequence: CASNPPGTVHRQYF.

This clonotype was seen ten or more times. The chain links TRBV20-1 to TRBJ2-5, with a possible D match to TRBD1 (6 bases). V dropped 8 bases and J dropped 5 bases, with 18 bases sitting between them. The germline V gene encodes CDR1 DFQATT and CDR2 SNEGSKA (reference sequence). The CDR3 runs to 13 residues. CDR3 region: CSSQDGGPETQYF. CDR3 DNA sequence: TGCAGTTCTCAGGATGGGGGCCCGGAGACCCAGTACTTC.

This clonotype was detected many times. The CDR3 loop is CASSQGVSTDTQYF. The CDR3 DNA reads as TGTGCCAGCAGCCAAGGGGTTTCGACAGATACGCAGTATTTT. The J gene is TRBJ2-3, the V gene TRBV4-2; no clear D. Trimming took 1 base from V and 3 from J, leaving 8 bases between them. The CDR3 runs to 14 residues. Germline lookup yields CDR1 LGHNA and CDR2 YNFKEQ.

This clonotype was detected a few times. The V call is TRBV28, the J call TRBJ2-3; 9 bases agree with TRBD1. From germline, CDR1 is MDHEN and CDR2 SYDVKM. Losses at the gene ends were 10 bases for V and 1 base for J; bases not matched to a gene: 6. This CDR3 spans 14 amino acids. CDR3 in DNA: TGTGCCACTATAGGGGACAGGGGCACAGATACGCAGTATTTT. Translating it yields CATIGDRGTDTQYF.

As for this clonotype: One base away lies a much larger clone, so this may be a sequencing read error. This chain joins TRBV11-2 and TRBJ2-7, with TRBD2 matching over 8 bases. The germline CDR1 and CDR2 sequences are SGHAT and FQNNGV. The CDR3 has 16 residues. Trimming removed 7 bases from V and 4 bases from J; junction bases left unmatched: 15. The CDR3 reads CASIGFSGGAGYEQYF. DNA for the CDR3: TGTGCCAGCATAGGGTTTTCGGGAGGGGCCGGATACGAGCAGTACTTC.

This clonotype was picked up one time. Possible read error: a much larger clone is one base away. V and J are TRBV11-2 and TRBJ2-5; D remains unclear. The V gene lost 5 bases and the J gene lost 7 bases, with 11 bases spanning the gap. Germline CDR1 and CDR2: SGHAT and FQNNGV. The CDR3 is made up of 12 amino acids. CDR3 loop: CASSPNMGTQYF. The CDR3 region has the DNA TGTGCCAGCAGCCCAAACATGGGGACCCAGTACTTC.